This TCR beta chain was captured by sequencing in a study of cytomegalovirus exposure and HLA in healthy donors listed by TCRdb under 2017. With respect to the entire study: According to an earlier analysis of 550 to 750 of the donors, about 179 million T cells yielded over 90 million unique TCR beta sequences and 250 to 350 Gb of sequence data. An early release covering approximately 600 HLA-typed donors comprised about 300 gigabases of sequencing data and roughly 86 million unique TCR sequences. The genetic ancestry cluster associated with self-reported Caucasian donors included approximately 85% of the roughly 400 genotyped donors. The study aimed to test whether signatures of past pathogen exposure could be identified by cataloging public T cell receptors. The study used immunosequencing to profile the T cell repertoires of about 670 subjects and linked those repertoires to cytomegalovirus serostatus. A separate validation cohort of roughly 130 different subjects was used in addition to the approximately 640-subject first cohort. High-throughput TCR immunosequencing, statistical association of individual TCRs with disease status, and machine learning were combined to predict cytomegalovirus infection status. To study patterns of TCR occurrence, a later analysis re-analyzed previously published TCR beta repertoires from 700 or so donors and added high-resolution HLA genotyping. The later analysis used no new phenotypic data to find candidate immune exposures, relying instead on TCR beta sequences and their occurrence across donors. To decide whether each TCR beta V gene segment behaved as functional or pseudogenic, an earlier analysis of some 600 of the donors relied on high-throughput TCR beta sequencing. Donor age, sex, ethnicity and CMV serostatus were collected together with the repertoire data. Genome-wide SNP genotypes for about 65% of the roughly 670 donors were used in a later genetic analysis, which treated that subset as a discovery cohort. Every repertoire in the discovery cohort had been generated on one and the same sequencing platform. HLA typing covered class I and class II loci at four-digit resolution. Typing coverage differed by locus: A, B, C, DRB1 and DQB1 were typed in roughly 620-630 donors, DQA1 in 500 to 550, DPA1 in some 570, and DPB1 in 400 to 490. Roughly 5 DR-DQ haplotypes were handled as single units for association and clustering because linkage in the cohort was strong. Among 300 to 500 genotyped donors of the cohort, an average of around 250,000 unique TCR beta nucleotide sequences was sequenced per donor, of which 15% to 20% were non-productive.

This clone was seen only once. It has no known antigen specificity. Nothing much larger sits one base from this clone, and base qualities are not available. The cohort comprised 666 healthy bone marrow donors. Cohort members were all nominally healthy when sampled, although unrecorded immune exposures were likely present. The donor tested CMV seropositive and was one of the 289 seropositive cohort members. A peripheral blood sample was provided by each donor, and peripheral blood mononuclear cells were used for TCR beta sequencing. Genomic DNA was extracted from the blood cell samples with the Qiagen DNeasy Blood Extraction Kit. Spanning cysteine to phenylalanine, the CDR3 consists of 15 amino acids. CDR3 DNA is the only sequence kept; it has 45 bases, read in frame from the first base. The junction shows trimming of 4 bases on V and 3 bases on J, and the gene matches do not reach 6 bases of it. Per the germline V gene, SGHTA is the CDR1 and FQGNSA is the CDR2.

Library creation used the immunoSEQ multiplex PCR assay. A mixture of 60 forward primers for TCR Vbeta segments and 13 reverse primers for TCR Jbeta segments was used in the multiplex PCR. The CDR3 region of rearranged TCR beta genes was amplified from genomic DNA by a multiplex PCR assay. On the Illumina HiSeq System, the amplified TCR beta libraries were sequenced as 87-base-pair reads. Concerning the study's data processing: A later analysis tallied around 87 million unique TCR beta chains across the 650 to 750 repertoires, and some 10 million of those chains were shared by two or more donors. To remove PCR and sequencing errors, raw reads were error-corrected and collapsed into unique sequences using a nearest-neighbor algorithm that merged closely related sequences. To assign V, D and J gene segments, CDR3 sequences were aligned to IMGT reference sequences. For a sequence to be retained, at least a six-nucleotide match to both a V gene segment and a J gene segment was required. A rearrangement was called productive if the CDR3 had no stop codons and remained in frame with V and J, and every other rearrangement was called non-productive. Following IMGT convention, CDR3 was defined as the stretch from the second conserved V-encoded cysteine up to the conserved J-encoded phenylalanine. The earlier analysis of about 590 of the donors excluded sequences that lacked an unambiguous match to a single V gene segment. An earlier analysis of roughly 590 of the donors called V segments functional above 56.7% productive rearrangements and segregating when the between-donor standard deviation exceeded 5%. To diagnose cytomegalovirus status from the catalog of TCR beta chain sequences, a statistical classification framework was built. V and J gene assignment, in a later analysis, came from comparing TCR nucleotide sequences with IMGT/GENE-DB human TR gene sequences. Using the TCRdist pipeline, a later analysis assigned CDR3 sequences along with most-parsimonious VDJ recombination scenarios. In a later analysis, every TCR beta chain was defined by the combination of its CDR3 amino acid sequence and its V-gene family, and reads without a unique V-gene family were dropped. To address suspected cross-contamination and a sequencing artifact, a later analysis removed 592 highly shared, low-generation-probability nucleotide sequences. In a later analysis, a clonal expansion index was calculated for each public chain from normalized within-repertoire ranks of inferred template counts. In a later analysis, generation probabilities were computed using a VDJ recombination model fitted to out-of-frame rearrangements, and the results were checked against IGoR. Hypergeometric tests were used in a later analysis to score TCR-TCR, TCR-HLA and TCR-CMV co-occurrence, with a repertoire-size bias correction applied to the TCR pairs. To estimate false discovery rates, a later analysis permuted the HLA or CMV assignments 20 times. In a later analysis, co-occurring TCRs were grouped with DBSCAN, and TCRdist sequence similarity was added when clustering was performed within HLA-allele-positive subsets. For co-occurrence clustering, repertoires with fewer than 30,000 or more than 120,000 public chains were excluded, along with roughly five repertoires with anomalous nucleotide sharing. Not all clones reach the TCRdb copy of this immuneACCESS table, which keeps in-frame sequences only. Checked studies attribute under half of the gap to unresolved V genes and leave the rest unexplained. That table supplies the V and J calls and clone size; D and trimming were determined from the DNA. In all, the sample holds approximately 110,000 clones, and around three quarters of those were seen once. The ten largest clones add up to over 10% of the sample.

General study outcomes and caveats: Because some donors lacked HLA typing at each locus, the association tests relied only on the typed subset. Most CMV-associated TCR beta chains appeared to be HLA-restricted in a later analysis, and the HLA associations seemed to be driven largely by CMV exposure. When HLA alleles, especially DR and DQ, strongly co-occurred, attributing TCR associations to individual alleles was difficult. According to the authors, the approach could potentially be generalized to other disease states and immunological phenotypes. The sequencing pipeline was judged likely to have produced a cluster of highly shared sequence variants as a technical artifact. A total of 164 TCR beta chains were listed by the study as associated with cytomegalovirus. Some 16 rarely observed V segments, including chromosome 9 orphons, were excluded from the earlier analysis of almost 600 of the donors because counts were too low. Sequencing depth was assumed to be roughly uniform across donors in the presence/absence analyses, though that assumption may not hold. In vitro tests confirmed that a few of the cytomegalovirus-associated TCR beta chains recognize cytomegalovirus antigens. A further reported finding was that TCR beta sequences accurately predicted the HLA-A and HLA-B alleles for most subjects in the first cohort. Linkage disequilibrium might explain the correlated functional status among segregating V segments, but an unknown experimental factor could not be ruled out. Compared with equally common non-associated chains, HLA-associated TCR beta chains in a later analysis were more clonally expanded and had lower generation probabilities. Most TCR sequences were observed very rarely across donors, whereas some public TCRs were present in many individuals. In a later analysis, TCR association rates were found to vary across HLA loci, with the most associated TCRs seen for DRB1 alleles and the fewest for HLA-C alleles. The classifier was reported to diagnose cytomegalovirus status with high specificity and sensitivity in both the original cohort and the validation cohort. In an earlier analysis of roughly 560 of the donors, most TCR beta V segments were observed in productive rearrangements about 87% or about 30% of the time, broadly matching IMGT annotations. The only immune exposure information available for the cohort was CMV serostatus. At a false discovery rate of 0.05, a later analysis linked about 16,000 TCR beta sequences to specific HLA alleles. In a later genetic analysis, a missense DCLRE1C variant was associated with V-gene and J-gene trimming of TCR beta chains, and the association was replicated in an independent cohort. According to a later analysis, parvovirus B19, influenza, CMV and Epstein-Barr virus appeared linked to several top co-occurrence clusters. Only TCR beta chains were sequenced in this cohort, and the absence of alpha or paired-chain data limited detectable features. According to a later genetic analysis, donors in an Asian-associated ancestry cluster had fewer N-insertions in productive TCRs than the approximately 610-donor mean. Some IMGT-functional V segments, including TRBV6-2 and TRBV6-3, could not be distinguished by the 87-base-pair reads and were therefore excluded.

This TCR derives from a woman aged 60-75 years in good health and CMV-seropositive. Sequences were obtained from PBMCs. This chain is built from TRBV7-2 and TRBJ2-1; TRBD1 lines up with 7 middle nucleotides. The sequence in DNA is TGTGCCAGCAGCTCTCGGACAGGAAACTACAATGAGCAGTTCTTC. This encodes CASSSRTGNYNEQFF.